Listed here are 24 T cell receptor beta chains from one sample, sequenced in a study of blood T cells in healthy people across ages. A second PCR of about 6 to 11 cycles used a sample-barcoded 5' primer and a J-beta primer mix. A single record per CDR3 protein comes from TCRdb applying MiXCR to the 5' RACE reads. This table has roughly 1.4 million distinct CDR3 sequences, almost 60% appearing once. Sequencing used blood. These receptors originate from a man between 18 and 29 years old in good health.

The chain links TRBV4-1 to TRBJ2-3; the D is unclear. The CDR3 runs to 15 residues. V lost 0 bases and J 4 bases, leaving 11 bases between the germline ends. CDR1 MGHRA and CDR2 YSYEKL come from the germline V gene. CDR3 nucleotide sequence: TGCGCCAGCAGCCAAGACCCTAGAACGGCAGATACGCAGTATTTT. Translation: CASSQDPRTADTQYF.

The V call is TRBV29-1, the J call TRBJ1-1; D might be TRBD1 (6 bases). Trimming cost V 7 bases and J 0 bases, with 9 bases left between them. The CDR3 is 12 amino acids. Germline V gene lookup returns CDR1 SQVTM and CDR2 ANQGSEA. The CDR3 DNA is TGCAGCGAAGGGGGATTGAACACTGAAGCTTTCTTT. Translation gives CSEGGLNTEAFF.

There are a few counts of this clonotype. The J gene is TRBJ1-2, the V gene TRBV20-1; TRBD1 is a possible D gene (5 bases). This CDR3 contains 14 residues. The V end was cut by 3 bases, the J end by 1 base, with 12 bases between. Per the germline V gene, CDR1 is DFQATT and CDR2 is SNEGSKA (reference sequence). This chain's CDR3 is CSASSQGYNYGYTF. The CDR3 DNA sequence: TGCAGTGCTAGTAGCCAGGGATATAACTATGGCTACACCTTC.

The chain employs TRBV13 and TRBJ2-3, with a tentative D call TRBD2 (6 bases). The germline V and J ends were trimmed by 11 bases and 2 bases, with 14 bases remaining between them. This CDR3 spans 13 amino acids. The V gene's germline CDR1 is PRHDT and CDR2 FYEKMQ (reference sequence). Here the CDR3 reads CAGSAGSTDTQYF. The CDR3 DNA reads TGTGCCGGATCGGCGGGATCCACAGATACGCAGTATTTT. The complete variable domain, with remaining parts taken from reference TRBV13 and TRBJ2-3, reads AAGVIQSPRHLIKEKRETATLKCYPIPRHDTVYWYQQGPGQDPQFLISFYEKMQSDKGSIPDRFSAQQFSDYHSELNMSSLELGDSALYFCAGSAGSTDTQYFGPGTRLTVL.

The rearrangement joins TRBV25-1 to TRBJ2-1; possible D gene TRBD2, 5 bases. Per germline, CDR1 MGHDK and CDR2 SYGVNS. This CDR3 contains 15 residues. Trimming removed 4 bases from V and 0 bases from J, with 10 bases in between. The CDR3 region is CASSVGSVSYNEQFF. CDR3 nucleotides: TGTGCCAGCAGTGTAGGTAGCGTCTCCTACAATGAGCAGTTCTTC.

V and J are TRBV24-1 and TRBJ1-1; D might be TRBD1 (6 bases). Trimming pared 2 bases from V and 12 bases from J, leaving 9 bases between. Germline CDR1 reads KGHDR; CDR2 reads SFDVKD. This CDR3 has 11 residues. The CDR3 loop is CATSDSRGTFF. The CDR3 DNA is TGTGCCACCAGTGATTCCAGGGGAACTTTCTTT.

This clonotype was seen a few times. This chain links TRBV12-3 or TRBV12-4 with TRBJ1-2, with D hard to call. Trimming took 4 bases from V and 8 from J, leaving 11 bases between them. The CDR3 contains 12 residues. CDR3 bases: TGTGCCAGCAGTTACGGCGCGAGGGGCTACACCTTC. This codes for CASSYGARGYTF.

J is TRBJ2-4 and V is TRBV27; D is perhaps TRBD1 or TRBD2 (5 bases each). Trimming cost V 2 bases and J 7 bases, with 15 bases left between them. Germline V gene lookup returns CDR1 MNHEY and CDR2 SMNVEV (reference sequence). The CDR3 has 15 amino acids. The CDR3: CASSLRLGRENIQYF. For the CDR3, the DNA is TGTGCCAGCAGTTTACGGTTGGGCAGGGAGAACATTCAGTACTTC.

The rearrangement joins TRBV3-1 to TRBJ2-2; the D gene is possibly TRBD2 (6 bases). Trimming took 4 bases from V and 4 from J, leaving 16 bases between them. Looked up from germline, CDR1 is LGHDT and CDR2 is YNNKEL (reference sequence). This CDR3 has 16 amino acids. CDR3: CASSRTGAGGTGELFF. The CDR3 DNA sequence: TGTGCCAGCAGCCGAACAGGCGCCGGGGGCACCGGGGAGCTGTTTTTT.

This clonotype was recorded a few times. The genes are TRBV7-2 and TRBJ2-1; D gene uncertain. Per germline, CDR1 SGHTA and CDR2 FQGNSA. This CDR3 region has 13 residues. V shed 4 bases and J shed 6 bases, with 10 bases lying between them. The chain's CDR3 is CASSWGLGNEQFF. Written as DNA, the CDR3 is TGTGCCAGCAGCTGGGGTCTTGGCAATGAGCAGTTCTTC.

This clonotype was seen only a few times. The CDR3 bases are TGCAGTGCTAGAGATTACAGGGGGCCGGATGAGCAGTTCTTC. Translating it yields CSARDYRGPDEQFF. The V gene is TRBV20-1, the J gene TRBJ2-1, with 9 bases fitting TRBD1. The junction had 5 bases not matched to a gene; V was cut back by 0 bases and J by 8 bases. This CDR3 contains 14 residues. Germline V gene lookup returns CDR1 DFQATT and CDR2 SNEGSKA (reference sequence).

The chain carries TRBV7-9 and TRBJ2-7; 8 bases agree with TRBD1. Looked up from germline, CDR1 is SEHNR and CDR2 is FQNEAQ (reference sequence). This CDR3 region has 15 residues. V lost 5 bases, J lost 2 bases, and 8 bases stayed unmatched. This chain's CDR3 is CASSPWTGPPYEQYF. The CDR3 bases are TGTGCCAGCAGCCCATGGACAGGGCCCCCCTACGAGCAGTACTTC.

A few counts support this clonotype. CDR3 nucleotides: TGCAGCGCCTATTTGACAGTATCCTACGAGCAGTACTTC. The encoded protein is CSAYLTVSYEQYF. The V and J genes are TRBV29-1 and TRBJ2-7; possible D gene TRBD1, 5 bases. The V end was cut by 7 bases, the J end by 1 base, with 14 bases between. This CDR3 has 13 amino acids. Germline V gene lookup returns CDR1 SQVTM and CDR2 ANQGSEA.

The genes are TRBV12-3 or TRBV12-4 and TRBJ2-7, with D possibly matching TRBD1 (5 bases). This CDR3 comprises 15 residues. V lost 5 bases and J lost 4, with 18 bases in between. In DNA, the CDR3 is TGTGCCAGCAGTCTCGGACACCCGGCAACATACGAGCAGTACTTC. Its protein is CASSLGHPATYEQYF.

The chain recombines TRBV10-3 with TRBJ1-1, with 10 bases fitting TRBD1. CDR1 and CDR2 (germline): ENHRY, SYGVKD. V dropped 3 bases and J dropped 5; count of bases not matched to a gene: 3. This CDR3 contains 14 residues. CDR3 nucleotides: TGTGCCATCAGTGATCCGGGACAGGGGACTGAAGCTTTCTTT. It yields the protein CAISDPGQGTEAFF.

This clonotype showed up just a few times. The rearrangement joins TRBV2 to TRBJ1-5; D unclear. CDR3 length: 13 residues. CDR1 is SNHLY, CDR2 FYNNEI, per germline. V lost 6 bases and J lost 7, with 13 bases in between. CDR3 nucleotide sequence: TGTGCCAGCAGCGTGGATCGCCGGCAGCCCCAGCATTTT. It translates to CASSVDRRQPQHF.

This clonotype was seen only a few times. The rearrangement links TRBV3-1 to TRBJ2-5, with 13 bases aligning to TRBD2. The germline V gene has CDR1 LGHDT and CDR2 YNNKEL (reference sequence). The CDR3 is 15 residues long. V shed 0 bases and J 5 bases; nucleotides not matched to a gene: 0. The CDR3 reads CASSQELAGGETQYF. CDR3 DNA: TGTGCCAGCAGCCAAGAACTAGCGGGAGGGGAGACCCAGTACTTC.

This clonotype was detected a few times. The rearrangement uses TRBV20-1 and TRBJ2-7; a possible D gene is TRBD2 (6 bases). Germline V gene data show CDR1 as DFQATT and CDR2 as SNEGSKA (reference sequence). CDR3 length: 11 residues. V lost 4 bases, J lost 6 bases, and 10 bases lay in between. The DNA of the CDR3 is TGCAGTGCTAAGCGGGTGGGCGAGCAGTACTTC. The encoded protein is CSAKRVGEQYF.

The gene calls are TRBV28 and TRBJ1-1; tentatively, D is TRBD1 (6 bases). V was trimmed by 6 bases and J by 0 bases, leaving 17 bases between them. Germline-derived CDR1 and CDR2 are MDHEN and SYDVKM. CDR3 length equals 16 residues. The CDR3: CASSQGRGPMNTEAFF. CDR3 nucleotides: TGTGCCAGCAGCCAGGGGAGAGGTCCCATGAACACTGAAGCTTTCTTT. The full variable domain, rest sourced from reference TRBV28 and TRBJ1-1, is DVKVTQSSRYLVKRTGEKVFLECVQDMDHENMFWYRQDPGLGLRLIYFSYDVKMKEKGDIPEGYSVSREKKERFSLILESASTNQTSMYLCASSQGRGPMNTEAFFGQGTRLTVV.

This clonotype has more than one count but fewer than ten. The chain employs TRBV7-9 and TRBJ2-3; TRBD2 matches at 9 bases. V lost 1 base and J lost 2; bases outside the gene matches: 10. This CDR3 has 18 amino acids. The germline gives CDR1 SEHNR, CDR2 FQNEAQ (reference sequence). In DNA form, the CDR3 reads TGTGCCAGCAGCTTAGGAGTCGGGCTAGCGGGGCTCACAGATACGCAGTATTTT. It yields the protein CASSLGVGLAGLTDTQYF.

This chain uses TRBV29-1 with TRBJ2-3; D uncertain. This CDR3 is built from 14 residues. V lost 5 bases to trimming and J lost 1 base, with 13 bases between them. The germline CDR1 and CDR2 sequences are SQVTM and ANQGSEA. The CDR3 DNA is TGCAGCGTTCGTGATCCCAGAGGCACAGATACGCAGTATTTT. The encoded protein is CSVRDPRGTDTQYF.

This clonotype has just a few counts. The gene calls are TRBV29-1 and TRBJ1-4; D not resolved. Germline V lookup: CDR1 SQVTM, CDR2 ANQGSEA. The V end lost 3 bases, the J end lost 0 bases, and 8 bases lay between the germline ends. The CDR3 is made up of 14 amino acids. The CDR3 sequence: CSVEVSATNEKLFF. In nucleotides, the CDR3 is TGCAGCGTTGAGGTATCCGCAACTAATGAAAAACTGTTTTTT.

The V gene is TRBV20-1, the J gene TRBJ2-7, with 7 bases that match TRBD1. Germline trimming cut 4 bases from V and 2 bases from J; bases unmatched to any gene: 5. The CDR3 has 13 residues. The V gene's germline CDR1 is DFQATT and CDR2 SNEGSKA (reference sequence). The CDR3 is CSANRDSTYEQYF. As DNA, the CDR3 is TGCAGTGCTAACCGGGACAGCACCTACGAGCAGTACTTC.

Notes on this clonotype: Because it lacks the conserved phenylalanine or tryptophan at the end, this CDR3 is likely a read error. The rearrangement links TRBV5-1 to TRBJ2-3; unclear D gene. Germline V gene data show CDR1 as SGHRS and CDR2 as YFSETQ. The V end lost 4 bases, the J end lost 2 bases, and 14 bases lay between the germline ends. The CDR3 runs to 15 residues. The CDR3: CASSPTPDLTDTQYS. CDR3 in DNA: TGCGCCAGCAGCCCAACGCCCGATCTCACAGATACGCAGTATTCT.